The source of this T cell receptor beta chain is a study of T cell repertoires in cytomegalovirus infection. Study-wide background: Through public TCR beta signatures, both CMV infection and matching HLA type were indicated. Regarding the study as a whole: Cumulative public TCR beta family frequency identified carriers of CMV plus the relevant HLA. HLA-C-restricted CMV-specific TCR beta clonotypes prevailed in the ex vivo response.

CDR1 and CDR2 from the germline V gene are SQVTM and ANQGSEA. The CDR3 contains 14 residues. The V segment lost 8 bases and the J segment 3 bases; nucleotides outside the gene matches: 12. This clonotype showed up just a few times. Antigen specificity is unknown. TCRdb re-analysed the reads in MiXCR, keeping a single row per CDR3 protein. Of about 180,000 distinct CDR3 sequences detected, approximately 15% appear once; the ten largest clones hold around 27%. Sample: PBMCs. The source is a human donor in good health (CMV status not recorded). Some clones in this sample may be carry-over from other donors' samples. This rearrangement joins TRBV29-1 to TRBJ2-7; 8 nucleotides agree with TRBD1. Here the CDR3 reads CSLLDRGLVYEQYF. CDR3 bases: TGCAGCCTATTAGACAGGGGTTTGGTCTACGAGCAGTACTTC.